The rows below give T cell receptor beta chains drawn from one sample of a study of immune cell composition in non-small cell lung cancer. TCRdb keeps only in-frame clones here, not all; method: immunoSEQ multiplex PCR. The profile shows 13,000 or so clones, around 75% of them singletons. The specimen was lung tumor tissue. The receptors stem from a human donor with non-small cell lung cancer. Each CDR3 is given with its conserved first and last residue. D genes are given only for firm matches. A row's size may be missing; if present it is once, few, many or a size class.

j_call: TRBJ2-1
d_call: TRBD2
v_call: TRBV7-8
clone_size: -
cdr3_aa: CASSLAASGRDEQFF
cdr3_nt: TGTGCCAGCAGCTTAGCGGCTAGCGGGAGGGATGAGCAGTTCTTC

j_call: TRBJ2-1
d_call: -
v_call: TRBV5-1
clone_size: -
cdr3_aa: CASSLEPAGPYNEQFF
cdr3_nt: TGCGCCAGCAGCTTGGAACCGGCGGGCCCGTACAATGAGCAGTTCTTC

j_call: TRBJ2-6
d_call: -
v_call: TRBV4-2
clone_size: -
cdr3_aa: CASSPGYGANVLTF
cdr3_nt: TGTGCCAGCAGCCCAGGGTATGGGGCCAACGTCCTGACTTTC

j_call: TRBJ1-1
d_call: TRBD1
v_call: TRBV5-1
clone_size: -
cdr3_aa: CASSFRQGAGTEAFF
cdr3_nt: TGCGCCAGCAGCTTTAGGCAGGGGGCGGGCACTGAAGCTTTCTTT

j_call: TRBJ2-2
d_call: -
v_call: TRBV9
clone_size: -
cdr3_aa: CASGGQFTGELFF
cdr3_nt: TGTGCCAGCGGCGGACAGTTCACCGGGGAGCTGTTTTTT

j_call: TRBJ1-5
d_call: TRBD1
v_call: TRBV27
clone_size: -
cdr3_aa: CASRGTGSNQPQHF
cdr3_nt: TGTGCCAGCAGGGGGACAGGAAGCAATCAGCCCCAGCATTTT

j_call: TRBJ2-2
d_call: TRBD1
v_call: TRBV7-9
clone_size: -
cdr3_aa: CASSHGQGGFTGELFF
cdr3_nt: TGTGCCAGCAGCCACGGACAGGGTGGTTTTACCGGGGAGCTGTTTTTT

j_call: TRBJ1-2
d_call: -
v_call: TRBV19
clone_size: -
cdr3_aa: CASSISWSGGLDYGYTF
cdr3_nt: TGTGCCAGTAGTATATCGTGGTCGGGGGGATTGGACTATGGCTACACCTTC

j_call: TRBJ1-3
d_call: -
v_call: TRBV18
clone_size: few
cdr3_aa: CASSPTGVDSGNTIYF
cdr3_nt: TGTGCCAGCTCCCCTACGGGGGTCGACTCTGGAAACACCATATATTTT

j_call: TRBJ1-5
d_call: -
v_call: TRBV18
clone_size: -
cdr3_aa: CASSPSGKQPQHF
cdr3_nt: TGTGCCAGCTCACCGTCAGGGAAGCAGCCCCAGCATTTT

j_call: TRBJ2-4
d_call: TRBD1
v_call: TRBV5-5
clone_size: -
cdr3_aa: CASIPGTGNVGTKNIQYF
cdr3_nt: TGTGCCAGCATCCCCGGGACAGGGAACGTAGGGACCAAAAACATTCAGTACTTC

j_call: TRBJ2-5
d_call: TRBD2
v_call: TRBV4-1
clone_size: -
cdr3_aa: CASSLGLEETQYF
cdr3_nt: TGCGCCAGCAGCCTAGGACTAGAAGAGACCCAGTACTTC

j_call: TRBJ1-1
d_call: -
v_call: TRBV12-5
clone_size: -
cdr3_aa: CASGLVRGGNTEAFF
cdr3_nt: TGTGCTAGTGGTTTGGTACGGGGGGGGAACACTGAAGCTTTCTTT

j_call: TRBJ2-1
d_call: -
v_call: TRBV27
clone_size: -
cdr3_aa: CASIGGNFNEQFF
cdr3_nt: TGTGCCAGCATCGGCGGAAATTTCAATGAGCAGTTCTTC

j_call: TRBJ2-1
d_call: TRBD2
v_call: TRBV15
clone_size: -
cdr3_aa: CATSRDRLAGGPEDNEQFF
cdr3_nt: TGTGCCACCAGCAGAGACAGACTAGCGGGAGGGCCGGAGGACAATGAGCAGTTCTTC

j_call: TRBJ2-7
d_call: TRBD1
v_call: TRBV5-5
clone_size: -
cdr3_aa: CASSQSGTGETYEQYF
cdr3_nt: TGCGCCAGCAGCCAATCTGGGACAGGGGAGACATACGAGCAGTACTTC

j_call: TRBJ2-2
d_call: -
v_call: TRBV19
clone_size: -
cdr3_aa: CASRKLGSWELFF
cdr3_nt: TGTGCCAGTAGAAAACTAGGCTCCTGGGAGCTGTTTTTT

j_call: TRBJ2-3
d_call: -
v_call: TRBV5-8
clone_size: medium-sized
cdr3_aa: CASTGATSTDTQYF
cdr3_nt: TGTGCCAGCACCGGAGCCACTAGCACAGATACGCAGTATTTT

j_call: TRBJ2-3
d_call: TRBD2
v_call: TRBV30
clone_size: few
cdr3_aa: CACSRTSGRYQRTDTQYF
cdr3_nt: TGTGCCTGTTCCCGGACTAGCGGGAGGTACCAGCGCACAGATACGCAGTATTTT

j_call: TRBJ2-5
d_call: -
v_call: TRBV5-1
clone_size: -
cdr3_aa: CASSSLQAAQETQYF
cdr3_nt: TGCGCCAGCAGCTCACTACAGGCCGCGCAAGAGACCCAGTACTTC

j_call: TRBJ1-4
d_call: TRBD1
v_call: TRBV5-1
clone_size: -
cdr3_aa: CASSQGTGNNEKLFF
cdr3_nt: TGCGCCAGCAGCCAGGGGACAGGGAATAATGAAAAACTGTTTTTT

j_call: TRBJ1-5
d_call: TRBD1
v_call: TRBV19
clone_size: -
cdr3_aa: CASSKTGTGGLGQPQHF
cdr3_nt: TGTGCCAGTAGTAAGACCGGGACAGGGGGCTTGGGTCAGCCCCAGCATTTT

j_call: TRBJ1-1
d_call: TRBD1
v_call: TRBV6-6
clone_size: -
cdr3_aa: CASSLRQGNTEAFF
cdr3_nt: TGTGCCAGCAGTCTTCGACAGGGGAACACTGAAGCTTTCTTT

j_call: TRBJ2-7
d_call: TRBD2
v_call: TRBV7-9
clone_size: -
cdr3_aa: CASSFGGEGYEQYF
cdr3_nt: TGTGCCAGCAGCTTCGGGGGGGAAGGCTACGAGCAGTACTTC

j_call: TRBJ2-3
d_call: -
v_call: TRBV7-6
clone_size: -
cdr3_aa: CASSAGRPTDTQYF
cdr3_nt: TGTGCCAGCAGCGCGGGACGCCCCACAGATACGCAGTATTTT

j_call: TRBJ2-1
d_call: -
v_call: TRBV4-1
clone_size: -
cdr3_aa: CASSQDFAASYNEQFF
cdr3_nt: TGCGCCAGCAGCCAAGACTTCGCGGCCTCCTACAATGAGCAGTTCTTC

j_call: TRBJ2-1
d_call: TRBD2
v_call: TRBV4-3
clone_size: once
cdr3_aa: CASSPQRGGRFF
cdr3_nt: TGCGCCAGCAGCCCTCAGCGGGGGGGTAGGTTCTTC

j_call: TRBJ1-3
d_call: TRBD1
v_call: TRBV10-3
clone_size: -
cdr3_aa: CAISPRGSAKSSGNTIYF
cdr3_nt: TGTGCCATCAGTCCCAGGGGGTCAGCCAAGAGCTCTGGAAACACCATATATTTT

j_call: TRBJ2-1
d_call: TRBD2
v_call: TRBV30
clone_size: -
cdr3_aa: CAWTRAGAGSRNEQFF
cdr3_nt: TGTGCCTGGACCCGCGCGGGAGCGGGGTCCAGAAATGAGCAGTTCTTC

j_call: TRBJ2-7
d_call: TRBD1
v_call: TRBV7-2
clone_size: -
cdr3_aa: CASSLAGTGYEQYF
cdr3_nt: TGTGCCAGCAGCTTAGCCGGGACAGGCTACGAGCAGTACTTC

j_call: TRBJ1-3
d_call: -
v_call: TRBV4-1
clone_size: -
cdr3_aa: CASSPRDNRNTIYF
cdr3_nt: TGCGCCAGCAGCCCCCGGGACAATCGAAACACCATATATTTT

j_call: TRBJ2-3
d_call: -
v_call: TRBV30
clone_size: -
cdr3_aa: CAWFPVTSTDTQYF
cdr3_nt: TGTGCCTGGTTCCCGGTGACTAGCACAGATACGCAGTATTTT

j_call: TRBJ1-1
d_call: -
v_call: TRBV19
clone_size: -
cdr3_aa: CASRLDRRNTEAFF
cdr3_nt: TGTGCCAGTAGACTCGACAGAAGGAACACTGAAGCTTTCTTT

j_call: TRBJ2-1
d_call: TRBD1
v_call: TRBV5-1
clone_size: -
cdr3_aa: CASGGGTGKVDEQFF
cdr3_nt: TGCGCCAGCGGCGGTGGGACAGGGAAGGTCGATGAGCAGTTCTTC

j_call: TRBJ2-5
d_call: -
v_call: TRBV7-9
clone_size: -
cdr3_aa: CASSFGQGQETQYF
cdr3_nt: TGTGCCAGCAGCTTCGGTCAGGGCCAAGAGACCCAGTACTTC

j_call: TRBJ2-2
d_call: TRBD2
v_call: TRBV7-6
clone_size: -
cdr3_aa: CASSLGGSNTGELFF
cdr3_nt: TGTGCCAGCAGCTTAGGCGGGAGCAATACCGGGGAGCTGTTTTTT

j_call: TRBJ2-1
d_call: TRBD2
v_call: TRBV7-3
clone_size: -
cdr3_aa: CASSQQAGVSYNEQFF
cdr3_nt: TGTGCCAGCAGCCAGCAGGCGGGAGTGTCCTACAATGAGCAGTTCTTC

j_call: TRBJ1-5
d_call: TRBD1
v_call: TRBV7-6
clone_size: few
cdr3_aa: CASSPTDRSNQPQHF
cdr3_nt: TGTGCCAGCAGCCCAACGGACAGGTCAAATCAGCCCCAGCATTTT

j_call: TRBJ2-5
d_call: TRBD2
v_call: TRBV19
clone_size: -
cdr3_aa: CASKASGEETQYF
cdr3_nt: TGTGCCAGTAAGGCTAGCGGAGAAGAGACCCAGTACTTC

j_call: TRBJ1-2
d_call: -
v_call: TRBV5-1
clone_size: -
cdr3_aa: CASRPTQDNYGYTF
cdr3_nt: TGCGCCAGCAGACCAACTCAGGATAACTATGGCTACACCTTC

j_call: TRBJ2-1
d_call: -
v_call: TRBV7-3
clone_size: -
cdr3_aa: CASTLRDLHYNEQFF
cdr3_nt: TGTGCCAGCACCCTGCGGGACTTACACTACAATGAGCAGTTCTTC

j_call: TRBJ1-4
d_call: -
v_call: TRBV5-1
clone_size: -
cdr3_aa: CASSSGNNEKLFF
cdr3_nt: TGCGCCAGCAGCTCCGGTAATAATGAAAAACTGTTTTTT

j_call: TRBJ2-5
d_call: -
v_call: TRBV7-2
clone_size: -
cdr3_aa: CASSLGGGVQETQYF
cdr3_nt: TGTGCCAGCAGCTTAGGTGGTGGAGTCCAAGAGACCCAGTACTTC

j_call: TRBJ2-3
d_call: TRBD2
v_call: TRBV4-1
clone_size: -
cdr3_aa: CASSPGTSGTDTQYF
cdr3_nt: TGCGCCAGCAGCCCCGGGACTAGCGGCACCGATACGCAGTATTTT

j_call: TRBJ1-5
d_call: -
v_call: TRBV7-8
clone_size: -
cdr3_aa: CASSLARGSNQPQHF
cdr3_nt: TGTGCCAGCAGCTTAGCGAGGGGGAGCAATCAGCCCCAGCATTTT

j_call: TRBJ1-3
d_call: TRBD1
v_call: TRBV5-1
clone_size: -
cdr3_aa: CASSLYGTGSSSGNTIYF
cdr3_nt: TGCGCCAGCAGCTTATACGGGACAGGGTCCAGCTCTGGAAACACCATATATTTT

j_call: TRBJ1-1
d_call: -
v_call: TRBV5-1
clone_size: -
cdr3_aa: CASSLMEANTEAFF
cdr3_nt: TGCGCCAGCAGCTTGATGGAGGCCAACACTGAAGCTTTCTTT

j_call: TRBJ1-3
d_call: -
v_call: TRBV9
clone_size: -
cdr3_aa: CASSHRARGSGNTIYF
cdr3_nt: TGTGCCAGCAGCCATAGGGCGCGGGGCTCTGGAAACACCATATATTTT

j_call: TRBJ1-5
d_call: TRBD1
v_call: TRBV4-2
clone_size: -
cdr3_aa: CASSHHTGTGSNQPQHF
cdr3_nt: TGTGCCAGCAGCCACCATACTGGGACAGGGAGCAATCAGCCCCAGCATTTT

j_call: TRBJ1-5
d_call: -
v_call: TRBV18
clone_size: medium-sized
cdr3_aa: CASSPFGPQGSNQPQHF
cdr3_nt: TGTGCCAGCTCACCCTTTGGTCCTCAGGGAAGCAATCAGCCCCAGCATTTT

j_call: TRBJ2-5
d_call: -
v_call: TRBV9
clone_size: -
cdr3_aa: CASSALRAGRETQYF
cdr3_nt: TGTGCCAGCAGCGCCCTAAGGGCGGGTCGAGAGACCCAGTACTTC

j_call: TRBJ1-4
d_call: -
v_call: TRBV28
clone_size: -
cdr3_aa: CASRWTATNEKLFF
cdr3_nt: TGTGCCAGCAGGTGGACAGCAACTAATGAAAAACTGTTTTTT

j_call: TRBJ1-6
d_call: -
v_call: TRBV2
clone_size: few
cdr3_aa: CASIRTENSPLHF
cdr3_nt: TGTGCCAGCATAAGGACAGAGAATTCACCCCTCCACTTT

j_call: TRBJ2-1
d_call: -
v_call: TRBV19
clone_size: -
cdr3_aa: CASSPRQVREQFF
cdr3_nt: TGTGCCAGTAGTCCCAGACAGGTAAGGGAGCAGTTCTTC

j_call: TRBJ1-2
d_call: -
v_call: TRBV15
clone_size: -
cdr3_aa: CATSRETGNYGYTF
cdr3_nt: TGTGCCACCAGCAGAGAAACAGGGAACTATGGCTACACCTTC